Below, one T cell receptor beta chain is given with its context. The antigen is not known. The record originates from a study of shared clonotypes between healthy human individuals. Whole-study results and caveats: Since donors were few, the genetic and exposure-history diversity represented was limited.

The ends were cut back, 3 bases at V and 9 bases at J, with 30 bases in the middle. The CDR3 totals 18 residues. Germline loops: CDR1 SQVTM, CDR2 ANQGSEA. The protocol was immunoSEQ multiplex PCR, while the TCRdb copy is restricted to in-frame clones and leaves out a portion. The sample has about 460,000 clones; 70% to 80% are singletons. The V call is TRBV29-1, the J call TRBJ2-1; the D gene is possibly TRBD2 (5 bases). The receptor's source is a woman aged 40 to 50 in good health. Some clones in this sample may be carry-over from other donors' samples. Sequences were obtained from PBMCs. The CDR3 region is CSVDGTVGLAKRKFEQFF. The DNA for the CDR3 is TGCAGCGTTGACGGAACAGTGGGCCTAGCCAAGCGAAAGTTTGAGCAGTTCTTC.